These T cell receptor beta chains were read from a single sample in a study of blood T cell repertoires in COVID-19. The method was immunoSEQ multiplex PCR; TCRdb's version includes in-frame clones alone and lacks a portion of them. This sample carries about 200,000 clones, around four fifths of them seen once, and the ten largest clones take 0.8% to 0.95%. Sequencing input: peripheral blood. These receptors all stem from a man between 60 and 70 years old with COVID-19, enrolled during active disease. Both conserved end residues are part of each CDR3. A D gene is named only where the DNA matches it firmly. The listing skips clone size in some rows; elsewhere it reads once, few, many or a size class.

D: TRBD1; size: -; J: TRBJ1-5; V: TRBV28; CDR3: CASRPTGKQPQHF; DNA: TGTGCCAGCAGACCGACAGGGAAACAGCCCCAGCATTTT
D: TRBD1; size: -; J: TRBJ2-1; V: TRBV7-2; CDR3: CASSLDRVGNEQFF; DNA: TGTGCCAGCAGCTTGGACAGGGTGGGAAATGAGCAGTTCTTC
D: -; size: -; J: TRBJ2-1; V: TRBV11-2; CDR3: CASSLGRGIPQFF; DNA: TGTGCCAGCAGCTTAGGCAGGGGCATCCCTCAGTTCTTC
D: TRBD2; size: few; J: TRBJ2-7; V: TRBV6-5; CDR3: CASGAGVASSYEQYF; DNA: TGTGCCAGCGGGGCGGGAGTCGCCTCCTCCTACGAGCAGTACTTC
D: TRBD2; size: -; J: TRBJ2-5; V: TRBV7-3; CDR3: CASSAGVRETQYF; DNA: TGTGCCAGTTCTGCGGGAGTTCGAGAGACCCAGTACTTC
D: -; size: -; J: TRBJ1-1; V: TRBV19; CDR3: CASSMQEATEAFF; DNA: TGTGCCAGTAGTATGCAGGAAGCCACTGAAGCTTTCTTT
D: TRBD1; size: -; J: TRBJ1-2; V: TRBV7-9; CDR3: CASSEPGQGSNYGYTF; DNA: TGTGCCAGCAGCGAGCCGGGACAGGGGTCTAACTATGGCTACACCTTC
D: TRBD1; size: -; J: TRBJ2-2; V: TRBV5-1; CDR3: CASSFRGRRGTGELFF; DNA: TGCGCCAGCAGCTTCAGGGGGCGCAGGGGCACCGGGGAGCTGTTTTTT
D: -; size: -; J: TRBJ1-2; V: TRBV19; CDR3: CASSILGVANHGYTF; DNA: TGTGCCAGTAGTATTCTGGGAGTAGCTAACCATGGCTACACCTTC
D: TRBD2; size: -; J: TRBJ2-2; V: TRBV28; CDR3: CASRRRTSGTTGELFF; DNA: TGTGCCAGCAGACGACGGACTAGCGGGACGACCGGGGAGCTGTTTTTT
D: -; size: -; J: TRBJ2-1; V: TRBV9; CDR3: CASSVADGSYNEQFF; DNA: TGTGCCAGCAGCGTAGCTGACGGGTCCTACAATGAGCAGTTCTTC
D: TRBD2; size: -; J: TRBJ2-3; V: TRBV9; CDR3: CASSVDGRADTQYF; DNA: TGTGCCAGCAGCGTAGACGGGAGGGCAGATACGCAGTATTTT
D: -; size: -; J: TRBJ1-1; V: TRBV18; CDR3: CASSPQTLNTEAFF; DNA: TGTGCCAGCTCCCCCCAGACACTGAACACTGAAGCTTTCTTT
D: -; size: -; J: TRBJ2-5; V: TRBV30; CDR3: CAWSVGVETQYF; DNA: TGTGCCTGGAGTGTGGGAGTGGAGACCCAGTACTTC
D: TRBD1; size: -; J: TRBJ1-3; V: TRBV28; CDR3: CASRTQGSSSSGNTIYF; DNA: TGTGCCAGCAGAACACAGGGGTCATCTAGCTCTGGAAACACCATATATTTT
D: TRBD1; size: few; J: TRBJ2-7; V: TRBV7-9; CDR3: CASSRTGVEQYF; DNA: TGTGCCAGCAGCCGAACAGGGGTTGAGCAGTACTTC
D: -; size: -; J: TRBJ2-3; V: TRBV19; CDR3: CASSMVGGGTDTQYF; DNA: TGTGCCAGTAGTATGGTCGGGGGAGGCACAGATACGCAGTATTTT
D: TRBD1; size: few; J: TRBJ2-7; V: TRBV29-1; CDR3: CSVKGTGDHEQYF; DNA: TGCAGCGTTAAAGGGACAGGGGACCACGAGCAGTACTTC
D: TRBD1; size: -; J: TRBJ1-2; V: TRBV5-1; CDR3: CASSYGQGSTYGYTF; DNA: TGCGCCAGCAGCTACGGACAGGGGAGTACCTATGGCTACACCTTC
D: TRBD1; size: once; J: TRBJ1-6; V: TRBV19; CDR3: CASKDRTDYNSPLHF; DNA: TGTGCCAGTAAGGACAGGACCGACTATAATTCACCCCTCCACTTT
D: -; size: once; J: TRBJ1-1; V: TRBV11-3; CDR3: CASNKAQANTEAFF; DNA: TGTGCCAGCAACAAAGCGCAAGCGAACACTGAAGCTTTCTTT
D: -; size: -; J: TRBJ1-5; V: TRBV12-3/TRBV12-4; CDR3: CASRDGNQPQHF; DNA: TGTGCCAGCCGCGATGGCAATCAGCCCCAGCATTTT
D: -; size: -; J: TRBJ2-3; V: TRBV5-6; CDR3: CASSFITDTQYF; DNA: TGTGCCAGCAGCTTCATCACAGATACGCAGTATTTT
D: TRBD1; size: -; J: TRBJ1-2; V: TRBV7-6; CDR3: CASSSDRVGYTF; DNA: TGTGCCAGCAGCTCCGACAGGGTCGGCTACACCTTC
D: -; size: -; J: TRBJ1-3; V: TRBV7-9; CDR3: CASSLGGPGTISGNTIYF; DNA: TGTGCCAGCAGCTTAGGGGGACCGGGGACTATCTCTGGAAACACCATATATTTT
D: -; size: -; J: TRBJ1-5; V: TRBV10-3; CDR3: CAISAGVFQPQHF; DNA: TGTGCCATCAGTGCAGGGGTGTTCCAGCCCCAGCATTTT
D: -; size: -; J: TRBJ1-5; V: TRBV2; CDR3: CASSEMTDNQPQHF; DNA: TGTGCCAGCAGTGAGATGACAGACAATCAGCCCCAGCATTTT
D: -; size: -; J: TRBJ2-2; V: TRBV29-1; CDR3: CSVGAVNTGELFF; DNA: TGCAGCGTTGGGGCCGTGAACACCGGGGAGCTGTTTTTT
D: -; size: -; J: TRBJ2-1; V: TRBV6-4; CDR3: CASSEKQGAYNEQFF; DNA: TGTGCCAGCAGTGAAAAACAGGGAGCCTACAATGAGCAGTTCTTC
D: -; size: -; J: TRBJ2-7; V: TRBV3-1/TRBV3-2; CDR3: CASSQVGYYEQYF; DNA: TGTGCCAGCAGCCAGGTGGGCTACTACGAGCAGTACTTC
D: -; size: -; J: TRBJ2-1; V: TRBV30; CDR3: CAWRPPSSYNEQFF; DNA: TGTGCCTGGAGACCTCCTAGCTCCTACAATGAGCAGTTCTTC
D: -; size: -; J: TRBJ2-2; V: TRBV9; CDR3: CASNPGTNTGELFF; DNA: TGTGCCAGCAACCCCGGGACGAACACCGGGGAGCTGTTTTTT
D: -; size: -; J: TRBJ2-6; V: TRBV5-8; CDR3: CASSPLRSSGANVLTF; DNA: TGTGCCAGCAGCCCCCTCCGCAGCTCTGGGGCCAACGTCCTGACTTTC
D: -; size: -; J: TRBJ1-2; V: TRBV5-6; CDR3: CASSLGVTVGYTF; DNA: TGTGCCAGCAGCTTGGGGGTGACAGTTGGCTACACCTTC
D: -; size: -; J: TRBJ2-1; V: TRBV7-2; CDR3: CASSLEAQSYNEQFF; DNA: TGTGCCAGCAGCTTAGAAGCACAGAGTTACAATGAGCAGTTCTTC
D: TRBD1; size: -; J: TRBJ1-2; V: TRBV5-6; CDR3: CASSYSGGGVGYTF; DNA: TGTGCCAGCAGCTACTCAGGGGGAGGTGTAGGCTACACCTTC
D: TRBD1; size: -; J: TRBJ2-2; V: TRBV5-1; CDR3: CASGTGGANTGELFF; DNA: TGCGCCAGCGGGACAGGGGGCGCGAACACCGGGGAGCTGTTTTTT
D: TRBD2; size: -; J: TRBJ2-3; V: TRBV3-1/TRBV3-2; CDR3: CASSQNMGGSTDTQYF; DNA: TGTGCCAGCAGCCAAAACATGGGCGGGAGTACAGATACGCAGTATTTT
D: TRBD1; size: -; J: TRBJ2-5; V: TRBV10-1; CDR3: CASSRTGDETQYF; DNA: TGCGCCAGCAGCCGGACAGGGGATGAGACCCAGTACTTC
D: -; size: -; J: TRBJ1-6; V: TRBV19; CDR3: CASSMGPDSSPLHF; DNA: TGTGCCAGTAGTATGGGCCCGGATAGTTCACCCCTCCACTTT
D: TRBD1; size: -; J: TRBJ1-2; V: TRBV28; CDR3: CASRKGGHGYTF; DNA: TGTGCCAGCAGGAAAGGGGGCCATGGCTACACCTTC
D: TRBD1; size: -; J: TRBJ1-6; V: TRBV4-3; CDR3: CASSRDRGTDSPLHF; DNA: TGCGCCAGCAGCCGAGACAGGGGGACAGATTCACCCCTCCACTTT
D: -; size: -; J: TRBJ1-1; V: TRBV3-1/TRBV3-2; CDR3: CASSPLPGRGTEAFF; DNA: TGTGCCAGCAGCCCCTTGCCGGGGAGGGGTACTGAAGCTTTCTTT
D: TRBD2; size: -; J: TRBJ2-1; V: TRBV6-2/TRBV6-3; CDR3: CASSPRSSGAYNEQFF; DNA: TGTGCCAGCAGTCCACGGAGTAGCGGGGCCTACAATGAGCAGTTCTTC
D: TRBD1; size: -; J: TRBJ1-1; V: TRBV27; CDR3: CASSKGALRQGPMNTEAFF; DNA: TGTGCCAGCAGTAAAGGGGCCCTCCGACAGGGCCCAATGAACACTGAAGCTTTCTTT
D: TRBD1; size: -; J: TRBJ2-5; V: TRBV9; CDR3: CARAAPGQGFPGQETQYF; DNA: TGTGCCAGAGCAGCCCCCGGACAGGGCTTTCCCGGGCAAGAGACCCAGTACTTC
D: TRBD1; size: -; J: TRBJ1-2; V: TRBV28; CDR3: CASSTGGAVYGYTF; DNA: TGTGCCAGCAGCACAGGGGGCGCAGTCTATGGCTACACCTTC
D: -; size: -; J: TRBJ2-2; V: TRBV6-4; CDR3: CASSDRPALRETGELFF; DNA: TGTGCCAGCAGTGACAGGCCCGCTCTGAGGGAAACCGGGGAGCTGTTTTTT
D: -; size: -; J: TRBJ2-7; V: TRBV19; CDR3: CASSRDWVDYEQYF; DNA: TGTGCCAGTAGTCGGGACTGGGTCGACTACGAGCAGTACTTC
D: TRBD2; size: -; J: TRBJ2-1; V: TRBV15; CDR3: CATSIRAPSGRSYNEQFF; DNA: TGTGCCACCAGCATAAGGGCCCCTAGCGGCCGATCCTACAATGAGCAGTTCTTC
D: -; size: -; J: TRBJ2-1; V: TRBV10-3; CDR3: CAISSSGYEQFF; DNA: TGTGCCATCAGCTCCTCGGGGTACGAGCAGTTCTTC
D: -; size: -; J: TRBJ1-3; V: TRBV6-2/TRBV6-3; CDR3: CASSYQASSGNTIYF; DNA: TGTGCCAGCAGTTACCAGGCATCCTCTGGAAACACCATATATTTT
D: TRBD1; size: -; J: TRBJ1-1; V: TRBV5-1; CDR3: CASSPRDSPGDTEAFF; DNA: TGCGCCAGCAGCCCTCGGGACAGCCCTGGGGACACTGAAGCTTTCTTT
D: -; size: -; J: TRBJ1-3; V: TRBV24-1; CDR3: CATSDSGPGGNTIYF; DNA: TGTGCCACCAGTGATTCCGGCCCAGGAGGAAACACCATATATTTT